The 22 T cell receptor beta chains reported below all come from one sample, sequenced in a study of blood T cell repertoires in COVID-19. TCRdb keeps only in-frame clones here, not all; method: immunoSEQ multiplex PCR. The sample includes a few hundred thousand clones, 89% of them seen just once. Material for sequencing was peripheral blood. These receptors were obtained from a woman between 40 and 50 years old who had recovered from COVID-19.

The chain links TRBV7-9 to TRBJ2-6; the match to TRBD1 covers 11 bases. The CDR3 runs 18 residues. V was pared by 1 base and J by 2 bases, with 4 bases of the junction left unmatched. Germline V gene data show CDR1 as SEHNR and CDR2 as FQNEAQ (reference sequence). The CDR3 DNA reads TGTGCCAGCAGCTTAGTGGGACAGGGGGTCGCTGGGGCCAACGTCCTGACTTTC. It is translated as CASSLVGQGVAGANVLTF.

This clone was counted once. This sequence joins TRBV6-5 and TRBJ2-2, with TRBD2 identical over 7 bases. CDR3 length: 15 amino acids. After removal of 10 bases from V and 2 bases from J, the junction contained 10 bases not matched to a gene. The germline V gene encodes CDR1 MNHEY and CDR2 SVGAGI. The CDR3 DNA is TGTGCCATGCATTCCGGGGGGATAAACACCGGGGAGCTGTTTTTT. The encoded protein is CAMHSGGINTGELFF.

The chain has TRBV2 and TRBJ1-1; no firm D call. The V and J ends lost 6 bases and 8 bases respectively, with 7 bases between them. Germline CDR1 is SNHLY and CDR2 is FYNNEI. The CDR3 is made up of 10 amino acids. CDR3 nucleotides: TGTGCCAGCAGAGGCGGCGAAGCTTTCTTT. It is translated as CASRGGEAFF. The full variable domain, in which reference TRBV2 and TRBJ1-1 provide the parts outside the CDR3, is EPEVTQTPSHQVTQMGQEVILRCVPISNHLYFYWYRQILGQKVEFLVSFYNNEISEKSEIFDDQFSVERPDGSNFTLKIRSTKLEDSAMYFCASRGGEAFFGQGTRLTVV.

The rearrangement joins TRBV4-1 to TRBJ1-5; TRBD1 aligns across 9 bases. The germline CDR1 and CDR2 sequences are MGHRA and YSYEKL. This CDR3 comprises 18 residues. Trimming cost V 1 base and J 5 bases; bases outside gene matches: 12. The CDR3 DNA is TGCGCCAGCAGCCAAGCCCCCGGGACAGGGAGCTTGGATCAGCCCCAGCATTTT. Translating it yields CASSQAPGTGSLDQPQHF.

The chain recombines TRBV19 with TRBJ1-4; D unclear. CDR1 and CDR2 from the germline V gene are LNHDA and SQIVND (reference sequence). The CDR3 spans 13 residues. V was pared by 10 bases and J by 8 bases, with 17 bases between. In DNA form, the CDR3 reads TGTGCCACAAGGGCCTGGACTGGGGAAAAACTGTTTTTT. Translation gives CATRAWTGEKLFF.

The rearrangement links TRBV4-1 to TRBJ1-5; TRBD1 agrees at 7 bases. V was clipped by 0 bases and J by 4 bases; unmatched bases: 3. The CDR3 extends over 15 amino acids. From germline, CDR1 is MGHRA and CDR2 YSYEKL. CDR3 DNA sequence: TGCGCCAGCAGCCAAGAATACAGGGGAAATCAGCCCCAGCATTTT. Translation gives CASSQEYRGNQPQHF.

The chain uses TRBV25-1 and TRBJ1-1, with TRBD1 as a possible D gene (6 bases). This CDR3 is 13 amino acids long. V gave up 8 bases and J gave up 1 base, with 11 bases separating them. The germline V gene has CDR1 MGHDK and CDR2 SYGVNS. CDR3 protein: CASHLTGNTEAFF. The CDR3 DNA reads as TGTGCCAGCCACCTGACAGGGAACACTGAAGCTTTCTTT.

The chain combines TRBV28 with TRBJ2-5, with D possibly TRBD1 on 5 matching bases. Trimming removed 6 bases at V and 2 bases at J, with 10 bases between. The germline CDR1 and CDR2 sequences are MDHEN and SYDVKM. The CDR3 contains 13 residues. This CDR3 reads CASRPTVQETQYF. CDR3 DNA: TGTGCCAGCAGACCGACAGTTCAAGAGACCCAGTACTTC.

This clone was observed a single time. The rearrangement uses TRBV9 and TRBJ1-1; no clear D. CDR3 length: 13 residues. V was trimmed by 0 bases and J by 4 bases, leaving 7 bases between them. CDR1 is SGDLS and CDR2 is YYNGEE in the germline V gene. CDR3 in amino acids: CASSVDGVTEAFF. The CDR3 DNA is TGTGCCAGCAGCGTAGACGGTGTCACTGAAGCTTTCTTT.

The V gene is TRBV27, the J gene TRBJ2-7, with 8 bases identical to TRBD1. The CDR3 consists of 16 residues. Germline V gene lookup returns CDR1 MNHEY and CDR2 SMNVEV (reference sequence). Trimming cost V 4 bases and J 6 bases; bases outside gene matches: 14. The CDR3 DNA is TGTGCCAGCAGTTCCGCCCCTGGACAGGGTTTTGGCGAGCAGTACTTC. Its translation: CASSSAPGQGFGEQYF.

The rearrangement joins TRBV2 to TRBJ2-6; the match to TRBD2 covers 10 bases. This CDR3 has 15 residues. The J segment lost 12 bases and the V segment lost 5 bases, leaving 10 bases of the junction unmatched. CDR1 and CDR2 (germline): SNHLY, FYNNEI. The CDR3 nucleotides read TGTGCCAGCAGTAGACTAGCGGGTATCACATCCGTCCTGACTTTC. It yields the protein CASSRLAGITSVLTF.

This chain connects TRBV7-9 to TRBJ2-1; D gene ambiguous. This CDR3 is built from 13 residues. V was cut by 2 bases and J by 8 bases, with 10 bases left in between. Germline V gene sequence: CDR1 SEHNR, CDR2 FQNEAQ (reference sequence). CDR3 sequence: CASSLPGVYEQFF. DNA of the CDR3: TGTGCCAGCAGCTTACCGGGTGTATATGAGCAGTTCTTC.

The chain carries TRBV19 and TRBJ1-2; no clear D. Germline assignment: CDR1 LNHDA and CDR2 SQIVND (reference sequence). V was trimmed by 10 bases and J by 3 bases, leaving 15 bases between them. The CDR3 totals 13 residues. The CDR3 DNA is TGTGCCACACCTGCGGGTGGAGACTATGGCTACACCTTC. Translating it yields CATPAGGDYGYTF.

This sequence joins TRBV10-3 and TRBJ2-7, with a weak D call TRBD2 (6 bases). The germline V gene has CDR1 ENHRY and CDR2 SYGVKD. The CDR3 spans 15 residues. Trimming removed 0 bases from V and 0 bases from J, with 9 bases in between. The DNA for the CDR3 is TGTGCCATCAGTGAGTCTTACGGGAGCTCCTACGAGCAGTACGTC. It encodes CAISESYGSSYEQYV.

The rearrangement joins TRBV18 to TRBJ2-5, with 13 bases aligning to TRBD2. Per germline, CDR1 KGHSH and CDR2 LQKENI. The CDR3 sequence is 19 residues long. Unmatched junction bases numbered 13, after V lost 2 bases and J lost 4 bases. CDR3 loop: CASSPLQLAGGPTGETQYF. CDR3 sequence (DNA): TGTGCCAGCTCACCATTACAACTAGCGGGAGGGCCGACGGGAGAGACCCAGTACTTC.

V gene TRBV7-9 combines with J gene TRBJ2-7; TRBD1 agrees at 8 bases. Germline CDR1 reads SEHNR; CDR2 reads FQNEAQ (reference sequence). Losses at the gene ends were 6 bases for V and 4 bases for J; bases not matched to a gene: 5. This CDR3 comprises 13 residues. The CDR3 sequence: CASSLTGEYEQYF. CDR3 coding DNA: TGTGCCAGCAGTTTGACAGGGGAGTACGAGCAGTACTTC. Drawing the rest from reference TRBV7-9 and TRBJ2-7, the complete variable domain is DTGVSQNPRHKITKRGQNVTFRCDPISEHNRLYWYRQTLGQGPEFLTYFQNEAQLEKSRLLSDRFSAERPKGSFSTLEIQRTEQGDSAMYLCASSLTGEYEQYFGPGTRLTVT.

The rearrangement joins TRBV10-3 to TRBJ2-7; 8 bases fit TRBD1. Per the germline V gene, CDR1 is ENHRY and CDR2 is SYGVKD. The length of the CDR3 is 14 residues. V lost 3 bases to trimming and J lost 7 bases; unmatched junction nucleotides: 8. This CDR3 reads CAISDGQGRWEQYF. In nucleotides, the CDR3 is TGTGCCATCAGTGATGGACAGGGAAGATGGGAGCAGTACTTC.

CDR3 loop: CASSVGAGGDLGETQYF. The CDR3 bases are TGTGCCAGCAGCGTAGGGGCCGGAGGGGACCTGGGGGAGACCCAGTACTTC. The V call is TRBV9, the J call TRBJ2-5, with D possibly being TRBD2 (6 bases). The V gene lost 0 bases and the J gene lost 5 bases, with 20 bases spanning the gap. CDR3 length: 17 residues. The V gene's germline CDR1 is SGDLS and CDR2 YYNGEE.

This clone was recorded once. This chain joins TRBV2 and TRBJ1-4; tentatively, D is TRBD1 (6 bases). Germline V gives CDR1 SNHLY, CDR2 FYNNEI. V lost 3 bases, J lost 6 bases, and 11 bases lay in between. This CDR3 has 14 residues. CDR3 sequence (DNA): TGTGCCAGCAGTGATGGCAGGGGATATGAAAAACTGTTTTTT. Translated: CASSDGRGYEKLFF.

The V gene is TRBV5-1, the J gene TRBJ1-2; D call uncertain. CDR3 size: 14 residues. The ends were cut back, 0 bases at V and 6 bases at J, with 12 bases in the middle. Germline CDR1 is SGHRS and CDR2 is YFSETQ. Written as DNA, the CDR3 is TGCGCCAGCAGCTTGGCCGGTGGGCCAGATGGCTACACCTTC. It is translated as CASSLAGGPDGYTF.

The genes are TRBV12-3 or TRBV12-4 and TRBJ2-1, with no clear D. Trimming stripped 6 bases from V and 10 bases from J, with 16 bases between. This CDR3 has 13 amino acids. CDR3 coding DNA: TGTGCCAGCAGCCCGACCCTTAGCCAGGAGCAGTTCTTC. It is translated as CASSPTLSQEQFF.

The CDR3 DNA is TGTGCCAGTAGTAAGACAGGGGTAAGGGAATTAATGAACACTGAAGCTTTCTTT. It translates to CASSKTGVRELMNTEAFF. The chain employs TRBV19 and TRBJ1-1, with 8 bases fitting TRBD1. Germline CDR1 reads LNHDA; CDR2 reads SQIVND (reference sequence). The CDR3 consists of 18 residues. The ends lost 4 bases at V and 0 bases at J; junction bases unmatched: 13.